This entry lists 7 T cell receptor beta chains sequenced from one sample in a study of shared clonotypes between healthy human individuals. This table comes from immunoSEQ multiplex PCR, and its TCRdb copy is limited to in-frame clones, with some not included. Counted here are some 1 million clones, around 76% occurring once; the ten biggest clones make up approximately 1.5%. Sequencing was done on a sample of memory CD4+ T cells sorted from blood. Sample subset: CD45RA-negative fraction. Source of these receptors: a man younger than 35 in good health.

V and J are TRBV5-4 and TRBJ2-7; TRBD2 matches at 8 bases. V lost 9 bases, J lost 6 bases, and 20 bases stayed unmatched. Germline V lookup: CDR1 SGHNT, CDR2 YYREEE (reference sequence). There are 16 residues in the CDR3. CDR3 amino acids: CATAVGSGDRGGEQYF. The CDR3 DNA reads TGTGCCACCGCGGTGGGTAGCGGGGATAGGGGGGGCGAGCAGTACTTC.

Turning to this clone: This sample also contains other DNA sequences that code for the same CDR3. The chain couples TRBV9 to TRBJ2-1, with a weak D call TRBD2 (6 bases). Per the germline V gene, CDR1 is SGDLS and CDR2 is YYNGEE. The CDR3 has 15 amino acids. V lost 0 bases and J 1 base, leaving 8 bases between the germline ends. In DNA form, the CDR3 reads TGTGCCAGCAGCGTAGACGGGGGATCCTACAATGAGCAGTTCTTC. It is translated as CASSVDGGSYNEQFF.

DNA of the CDR3: TGTGCCAGCACCTCCGTGTTGTACCCCGACACTGAAGCTTTCTTT. This translates into CASTSVLYPDTEAFF. This chain connects TRBV5-4 to TRBJ1-1; D not resolved. CDR3 length equals 15 residues. CDR1 is SGHNT and CDR2 is YYREEE in the germline V gene (reference sequence). V lost 6 bases to trimming and J lost 3 bases, with 18 bases between them.

This clone was recorded at least ten times. The chain employs TRBV6-4 and TRBJ2-5; 9 bases are a match to TRBD1. The CDR3 is 15 residues long. Germline V gives CDR1 MRHNA, CDR2 SNTAGT. V was clipped by 2 bases and J by 5 bases; unmatched bases: 6. Here the CDR3 reads CASSDGYRGPETQYF. The CDR3 nucleotides are TGTGCCAGCAGTGACGGGTACAGGGGGCCTGAGACCCAGTACTTC.

The rearrangement joins TRBV15 to TRBJ1-3; 7 bases map to TRBD1. CDR1 and CDR2 (germline): LNHNV, YYDKDF (reference sequence). CDR3 length: 15 amino acids. V shed 3 bases and J 3 bases; nucleotides not matched to a gene: 5. CDR3 nucleotide sequence: TGTGCCACCAGCAGGGACAGGTCCCTTGGAAACACCATATATTTT. It translates to CATSRDRSLGNTIYF.

The gene calls are TRBV7-9 and TRBJ2-3; D call uncertain. The CDR3 runs to 13 residues. Trimming removed 8 bases at V and 1 base at J, with 10 bases between. Germline lookup yields CDR1 SEHNR and CDR2 FQNEAQ (reference sequence). The CDR3, as DNA: TGTGCCAGCGAACTTTGGGGCACAGATACGCAGTATTTT. As protein: CASELWGTDTQYF. The full variable domain, rest sourced from reference TRBV7-9 and TRBJ2-3, is DTGVSQNPRHKITKRGQNVTFRCDPISEHNRLYWYRQTLGQGPEFLTYFQNEAQLEKSRLLSDRFSAERPKGSFSTLEIQRTEQGDSAMYLCASELWGTDTQYFGPGTRLTVL.

The chain uses TRBV25-1 and TRBJ2-7; D is perhaps TRBD2 (7 bases). The V gene lost 6 bases and the J gene lost 4 bases, with 16 bases spanning the gap. The germline CDR1 and CDR2 sequences are MGHDK and SYGVNS. This CDR3 has 14 residues. CDR3 bases: TGTGCCAGCAGCTACGGGGGCGGGAGTTACGAGCAGTACTTC. It encodes CASSYGGGSYEQYF.